A single sample gave rise to the 22 T cell receptor beta chains below, sequenced in a study of shared clonotypes between healthy human individuals. Profiled with immunoSEQ multiplex PCR; TCRdb holds only in-frame clones, not every one. The sample lists 2 million to 2.5 million clones, 85% to 95% seen once, with over 1.5% in the top ten. Terminally differentiated effector memory CD45RA+ cells were left out of the naive CD8 fraction, which was CD45RO-negative and positively selected for CCR7. Material: naive CD8+ T cells from PBMCs. The receptors originated from a young man in good health. Some clones in this sample may be carry-over from other donors' samples.

The chain carries TRBV28 and TRBJ2-7; D is unresolved. V lost 3 bases and J 0 bases, leaving 9 bases between the germline ends. This CDR3 spans 14 amino acids. Per germline, CDR1 MDHEN and CDR2 SYDVKM. CDR3 in amino acids: CASSFFLRSYEQYF. The CDR3 DNA sequence: TGTGCCAGCAGTTTTTTTCTGCGCTCCTACGAGCAGTACTTC.

Comment on this clone: Distinct nucleotide sequences in the sample also encode this CDR3. This rearrangement joins TRBV4-3 to TRBJ2-3; 8 nucleotides align to TRBD2. The CDR3 runs 16 residues. Germline values: CDR1 LGHNA, CDR2 YSLEER. The ends lost 1 base at V and 3 bases at J; junction bases unmatched: 6. The CDR3 DNA is TGCGCCAGCAGCCAAGGCCCAGCGGGAGTGACAGATACGCAGTATTTT. It is translated as CASSQGPAGVTDTQYF.

The CDR3 DNA sequence: TGTGCCAGCAGTGATGGGGTTAATCAGCCCCAGCATTTT. Encoded protein: CASSDGVNQPQHF. The chain recombines TRBV6-1 with TRBJ1-5; D not resolved. The CDR3 consists of 13 residues. Germline V gene sequence: CDR1 MNHNS, CDR2 SASEGT. V was trimmed by 3 bases and J by 4 bases, leaving 7 bases between them.

This chain links TRBV4-1 with TRBJ2-1; TRBD2 aligns across 8 bases. The CDR3 has 18 amino acids. Losses at the gene ends were 1 base for V and 7 bases for J; bases not matched to a gene: 15. From germline, CDR1 is MGHRA and CDR2 YSYEKL. The CDR3 spells CASSQGGGGTRTQNEQFF. The CDR3, as DNA: TGCGCCAGCAGCCAAGGAGGGGGGGGGACTAGGACTCAAAATGAGCAGTTCTTC.

The CDR3 here is CASSLLPGAINEQFF. The CDR3 DNA is TGTGCCAGCAGCTTACTCCCGGGAGCAATCAATGAGCAGTTCTTC. The V and J genes are TRBV7-9 and TRBJ2-1; a possible D gene is TRBD2 (6 bases). The germline V gene has CDR1 SEHNR and CDR2 FQNEAQ (reference sequence). V lost 2 bases and J lost 6, with 14 bases in between. The CDR3 is 15 amino acids.

A single count supports this clone. The genes are TRBV19 and TRBJ1-1; D is uncertain. Germline V gives CDR1 LNHDA, CDR2 SQIVND (reference sequence). The CDR3 has 14 residues. The germline V and J ends were trimmed by 3 bases and 0 bases, with 8 bases remaining between them. The CDR3 sequence is CASSMTTMNTEAFF. CDR3 nucleotide sequence: TGTGCCAGTAGTATGACAACAATGAACACTGAAGCTTTCTTT.

This chain joins TRBV7-2 and TRBJ1-1; D not certain. Trimming stripped 1 base from V and 11 bases from J, with 11 bases between. The germline V gene has CDR1 SGHTA and CDR2 FQGNSA. CDR3 length: 12 residues. CDR3 DNA: TGTGCCAGCAGCTTAGTCAGTACGTACGCTTTCTTT. This sequence encodes CASSLVSTYAFF.

A remark on this clone: Other DNA sequences from this sample encode an identical CDR3 as well. The chain carries TRBV6-5 and TRBJ1-2, with 8 bases identical to TRBD1. Germline-derived CDR1 and CDR2 are MNHEY and SVGAGI. J lost 7 bases, V lost 4 bases, and 5 bases had no gene match. The CDR3 totals 13 residues. DNA of the CDR3: TGTGCCAGCAGTTTGGACAGGGCGGGTGGCTACACCTTC. The encoded protein is CASSLDRAGGYTF.

This chain uses TRBV28 with TRBJ2-3; D is possibly TRBD1 (5 bases). The CDR3 has 18 residues. V gave up 4 bases and J gave up 2 bases, with 22 bases separating them. Germline values: CDR1 MDHEN, CDR2 SYDVKM. For the CDR3, the DNA is TGTGCCAGCAGTTCCCCATCCAGACAGACCCTATACACAGATACGCAGTATTTT. Translation: CASSSPSRQTLYTDTQYF.

V usage is TRBV19 and J usage is TRBJ2-1; D may correspond to TRBD1 or TRBD2 (5 bases each). Deletions cut 5 bases from V and 3 bases from J, with 14 bases between. This CDR3 has 15 residues. The germline CDR1 and CDR2 sequences are LNHDA and SQIVND (reference sequence). Written as DNA, the CDR3 is TGTGCCAGTAGTCTCCGGGACGGAAACTACAATGAGCAGTTCTTC. Residues: CASSLRDGNYNEQFF.

V is TRBV6-1 and J is TRBJ2-7; no clear D gene. The CDR3 consists of 15 residues. V was cut by 5 bases and J by 5 bases, with 19 bases left in between. CDR1 MNHNS and CDR2 SASEGT come from the germline V gene. This CDR3 is CASSQDVISRNEQYF. CDR3 DNA sequence: TGTGCCAGCAGTCAAGATGTTATCAGCCGTAACGAGCAGTACTTC.

This chain connects TRBV5-6 to TRBJ2-7; 10 bases are a match to TRBD2. The V and J ends lost 6 bases and 5 bases, in that order; junction bases with no gene match: 2. The CDR3 loop spans 12 amino acids. The germline V gene encodes CDR1 SGHDT and CDR2 YYEEEE. The CDR3 coding sequence is TGTGCCAGCAAAGGACTAGCGGACGAGCAGTACTTC. Protein sequence: CASKGLADEQYF.

The chain has TRBV4-3 and TRBJ2-5; 9 nucleotides line up with TRBD2. Looked up from germline, CDR1 is LGHNA and CDR2 is YSLEER. The ends lost 0 bases at V and 1 base at J; junction bases unmatched: 6. There are 17 residues in the CDR3. In nucleotides, the CDR3 is TGCGCCAGCAGCCAAGATGCGGGACTAGCCTTCCAAGAGACCCAGTACTTC. It encodes CASSQDAGLAFQETQYF.

The chain couples TRBV27 to TRBJ1-2, with D perhaps TRBD1 (6 bases). V dropped 1 base and J dropped 8 bases, with 11 bases sitting between them. Looked up from germline, CDR1 is MNHEY and CDR2 is SMNVEV (reference sequence). This CDR3 contains 13 residues. The CDR3: CASSLFPGEGYTF. Written as DNA, the CDR3 is TGTGCCAGCAGTTTATTCCCAGGGGAGGGCTACACCTTC.

The chain joins TRBV4-1 to TRBJ2-5; 9 nucleotides line up with TRBD2. This CDR3 spans 16 amino acids. V lost 1 base, J lost 5 bases, and 8 bases stayed unmatched. Germline V gene sequence: CDR1 MGHRA, CDR2 YSYEKL. The CDR3 loop is CASSQVIAGVGETQYF. As DNA, the CDR3 is TGCGCCAGCAGCCAAGTAATAGCGGGAGTGGGTGAGACCCAGTACTTC.

The chain joins TRBV7-3 to TRBJ2-7; 7 bases align to TRBD2. CDR1 is SGHTA, CDR2 FQGTGA, per germline. This CDR3 contains 15 residues. Trimming removed 2 bases from V and 5 bases from J; junction bases left unmatched: 9. Here the CDR3 DNA reads TGTGCCAGCAGCTTATCTAGCGGAGGCGCCCACGAGCAGTACTTC. As protein: CASSLSSGGAHEQYF.

CDR3 bases: TGTGCCAGCACCTCACTAGTTGAAGCTTTCTTT. It is translated as CASTSLVEAFF. This sequence joins TRBV2 and TRBJ1-1; D gene ambiguous. The CDR3 totals 11 residues. V was trimmed by 7 bases and J by 7 bases, leaving 10 bases between them. Germline-derived CDR1 and CDR2 are SNHLY and FYNNEI.

The J gene is TRBJ1-1, the V gene TRBV27; 11 nucleotides align to TRBD1. Looked up from germline, CDR1 is MNHEY and CDR2 is SMNVEV (reference sequence). The V and J ends lost 11 bases and 6 bases, in that order; junction bases with no gene match: 5. CDR3 length: 12 residues. The CDR3 loop is CACRDRGSEAFF. CDR3 DNA sequence: TGTGCCTGTAGGGACAGGGGGTCTGAAGCTTTCTTT.

The genes are TRBV5-6 and TRBJ2-3; unclear D gene. Germline V gives CDR1 SGHDT, CDR2 YYEEEE. The length of the CDR3 is 14 residues. V lost 5 bases and J lost 2, with 12 bases in between. CDR3: CASRWTRFTDTQYF. The CDR3 DNA sequence: TGTGCCAGCAGGTGGACGCGATTCACAGATACGCAGTATTTT.

The CDR3 DNA follows: TGTGCCAGCAGTTTCGGAGGGGTGGGTGAAGCTTTCTTT. Its translation: CASSFGGVGEAFF. This chain links TRBV27 with TRBJ1-1, with TRBD1 as a possible D gene (5 bases). Trimming pared 3 bases from V and 7 bases from J, leaving 12 bases between. This CDR3 spans 13 amino acids. Germline V gives CDR1 MNHEY, CDR2 SMNVEV (reference sequence).

The J gene is TRBJ1-3, the V gene TRBV5-8, with 7 positions matching TRBD1. This CDR3 comprises 16 residues. Per the germline V gene, CDR1 is SGHTS and CDR2 is YDEGEE. The V gene end was trimmed by 6 bases and the J gene end by 7 bases; junction bases not matched to a gene: 16. CDR3 amino acids: CASTYRGQRGTNTIYF. The CDR3, as DNA: TGTGCCAGCACTTACCGGGGACAGCGGGGTACTAACACCATATATTTT.

The chain employs TRBV27 and TRBJ2-6; 11 bases match TRBD2. Germline lookup yields CDR1 MNHEY and CDR2 SMNVEV (reference sequence). The J segment lost 2 bases and the V segment lost 9 bases, leaving 9 bases of the junction unmatched. The CDR3 is made up of 17 amino acids. CDR3 nucleotide sequence: TGTGCCAGTCTTGGACTAGCGGGTCGTACTGGGGCCAACGTCCTGACTTTC. This translates into CASLGLAGRTGANVLTF.